This entry concerns a single T cell receptor beta chain. The CDR3 sequence is 18 residues long. CDR1 is LGHNA, CDR2 YNFKEQ, per germline. Trimming took 0 bases from V and 1 from J, leaving 19 bases between them. The sample comes from a study of cytomegalovirus exposure and HLA in healthy donors. A multiplex PCR was run with 60 Vbeta primers and 13 Jbeta primers. This table comes from immunoSEQ multiplex PCR, and its TCRdb copy is limited to in-frame clones, with some not included. This table holds about 200,000 clones, about 81% found once. Material for sequencing was PBMCs. This sequence joins TRBV4-2 and TRBJ2-7; TRBD1 might be the D (6 bases). The clonotype originates from a woman in her fifties or sixties in good health and CMV-seropositive. In DNA form, the CDR3 reads TGTGCCAGCAGCCAAGAAACGGGTCAGGGGACCCCTTCCTACGAGCAGTACTTC. This codes for CASSQETGQGTPSYEQYF.